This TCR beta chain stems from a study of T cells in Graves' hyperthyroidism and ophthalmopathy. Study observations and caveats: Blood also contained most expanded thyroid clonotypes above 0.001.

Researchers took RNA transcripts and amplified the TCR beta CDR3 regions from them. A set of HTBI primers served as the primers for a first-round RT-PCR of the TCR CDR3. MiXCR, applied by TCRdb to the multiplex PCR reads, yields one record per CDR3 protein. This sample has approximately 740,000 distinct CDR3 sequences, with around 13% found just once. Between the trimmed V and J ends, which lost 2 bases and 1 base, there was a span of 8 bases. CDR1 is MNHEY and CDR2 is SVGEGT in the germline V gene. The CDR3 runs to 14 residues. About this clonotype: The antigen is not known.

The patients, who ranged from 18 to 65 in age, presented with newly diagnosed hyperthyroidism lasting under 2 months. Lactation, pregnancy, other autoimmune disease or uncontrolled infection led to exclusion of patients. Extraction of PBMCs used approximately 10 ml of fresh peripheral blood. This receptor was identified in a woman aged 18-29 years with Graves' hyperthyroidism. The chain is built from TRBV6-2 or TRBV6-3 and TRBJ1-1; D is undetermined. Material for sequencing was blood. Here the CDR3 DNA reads TGTGCCAGCAGTTACGAGCCAGAGAACACTGAAGCTTTCTTT. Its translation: CASSYEPENTEAFF.